Detailed here is one T cell receptor beta chain. The target antigen is unknown. Germline lookup yields CDR1 LNHDA and CDR2 SQIVND (reference sequence). Deletions cut 6 bases from V and 4 bases from J, with 3 bases between. The CDR3 is 11 amino acids. The sample is drawn from a study of T cell responses to AZD1222 COVID-19 vaccine. Study-wide background: Pooling covered second doses at about 4 or about 12 weeks. Study-wide findings and caveats: It was only after the peak T cell response that any repertoires were sampled. Within unmutated variant regions lay the reported targets of nearly half of spike-specific TCRs. Along spike, vaccine-associated CD4 TCRs were found throughout, with dominance at 160-218 and 743-854.

TCRdb keeps only in-frame clones here, not all; method: immunoSEQ multiplex PCR. The top ten clones hold roughly 13% of a sample with over 95,000 clones, around 94% of them seen once. The clonotype comes from an adult in good health. The chain employs TRBV19 and TRBJ2-2; D is uncertain. This sample comprised peripheral blood, obtained on day 0 of AZD1222 vaccination. DNA for the CDR3: TGTGCCAGTAGGCTCACCGGGGAGCTGTTTTTT. Protein: CASRLTGELFF.